This T cell receptor (beta chain) came from a study of cytomegalovirus exposure and HLA in healthy donors. Germline CDR1 reads SGHAT; CDR2 reads FQNNGV. With V trimmed by 5 bases and J by 0 bases, 4 bases remained unmatched. This CDR3 is built from 17 residues. Primers for the PCR totalled 60 Vbeta and 13 Jbeta. TCRdb keeps only in-frame clones here, not all; method: immunoSEQ multiplex PCR. The sample consists of approximately 150,000 clones, 77% of them appearing once. This chain connects TRBV11-2 to TRBJ2-3, with 14 bases that match TRBD2. This clonotype originated in a woman aged 55-69 years in good health and CMV-seronegative. Specimen: PBMCs. The CDR3 spells CASSVRLAGGSTDTQYF. The CDR3 DNA sequence: TGTGCCAGCAGCGTACGACTAGCGGGAGGGAGCACAGATACGCAGTATTTT.